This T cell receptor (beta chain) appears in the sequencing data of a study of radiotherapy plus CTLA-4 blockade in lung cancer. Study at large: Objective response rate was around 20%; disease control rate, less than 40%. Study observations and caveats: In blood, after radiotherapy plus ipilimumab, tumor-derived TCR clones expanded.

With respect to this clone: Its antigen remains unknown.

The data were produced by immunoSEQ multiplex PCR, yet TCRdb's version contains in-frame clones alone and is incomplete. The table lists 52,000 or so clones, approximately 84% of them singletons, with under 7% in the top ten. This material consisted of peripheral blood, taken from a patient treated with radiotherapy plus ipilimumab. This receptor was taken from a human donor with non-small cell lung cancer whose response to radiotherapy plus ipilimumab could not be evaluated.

Here the CDR3 reads CASSTQGRGTEAFF. The DNA of the CDR3 is TGTGCCAGCAGCACGCAGGGAAGAGGCACTGAAGCTTTCTTT. The chain recombines TRBV6-5 with TRBJ1-1; a weak D match, TRBD1 (5 bases). V lost 6 bases and J 4 bases, leaving 15 bases between the germline ends. The CDR3 is made up of 14 amino acids. The germline V gene encodes CDR1 MNHEY and CDR2 SVGAGI.